Below, 15 T cell receptor beta chains from the same sample are listed, as sequenced in a study of T cells after yellow fever vaccination. TCRdb used MiXCR to reprocess the 5' RACE reads, holding one entry per CDR3 protein. This table has over 250,000 distinct CDR3 sequences, about 5.2% appearing once. This sample comprised CD4+ T cells sorted from PBMCs, obtained on the day of the yellow fever booster vaccination. Receptors were obtained from a young man who received the YFV17D yellow fever vaccine.

Ten or more counts support this clonotype. The chain is built from TRBV6-5 and TRBJ2-7; 7 bases line up with TRBD1. Germline values: CDR1 MNHEY, CDR2 SVGAGI. The J segment lost 0 bases and the V segment lost 3 bases, leaving 5 bases of the junction unmatched. The CDR3 sequence is 15 residues long. The DNA of the CDR3 is TGTGCCAGCAGTTATGTGGGGACAGCCTCCTACGAGCAGTACTTC. This translates into CASSYVGTASYEQYF.

The chain couples TRBV10-3 to TRBJ1-1; no definite D call. Germline-derived CDR1 and CDR2 are ENHRY and SYGVKD. Between the trimmed V and J ends, which lost 10 bases and 5 bases, there was a span of 17 bases. The CDR3 contains 13 residues. The CDR3 is CATEEPPLTEAFF. CDR3 DNA sequence: TGTGCCACCGAAGAGCCCCCATTGACTGAAGCTTTCTTT.

There are many counts of this clonotype. The chain is built from TRBV9 and TRBJ2-3, with 7 bases fitting TRBD2. J lost 0 bases, V lost 2 bases, and 6 bases had no gene match. Germline lookup yields CDR1 SGDLS and CDR2 YYNGEE. This CDR3 is built from 16 residues. This CDR3 is CASSVGTSDSTDTQYF. For the CDR3, the DNA is TGTGCCAGCAGCGTGGGAACTAGCGATAGCACAGATACGCAGTATTTT.

There are a few counts of this clonotype. The chain is built from TRBV12-3 or TRBV12-4 and TRBJ2-3; TRBD2 aligns across 9 bases. This CDR3 is built from 16 residues. V was pared by 1 base and J by 7 bases, with 9 bases of the junction left unmatched. Here the CDR3 reads CASSLEGGGVRHTQYF. CDR3 DNA sequence: TGTGCCAGCAGTTTAGAAGGCGGGGGGGTCCGACATACGCAGTATTTT.

Only a few counts were recorded for this clonotype. The chain is built from TRBV5-5 and TRBJ1-1; D not certain. V lost 2 bases, J lost 5 bases, and 10 bases lay in between. CDR3 length equals 13 residues. CDR1 is SGHKS and CDR2 is YYEKEE in the germline V gene (reference sequence). CDR3 nucleotide sequence: TGTGCCAGCAGCTTAGTGGCAGCTACTGAAGCTTTCTTT. Amino acids: CASSLVAATEAFF.

In this sample, this clonotype turned up a few times. The rearrangement joins TRBV12-3 or TRBV12-4 to TRBJ1-5; TRBD1 is a possible D gene (5 bases). The V gene lost 4 bases and the J gene lost 2 bases, with 18 bases spanning the gap. There are 17 residues in the CDR3. CDR3 loop: CASSWGRVGVGNQPQHF. The CDR3 coding sequence is TGTGCCAGCAGTTGGGGACGGGTAGGGGTTGGCAATCAGCCCCAGCATTTT.

The J gene is TRBJ2-1, the V gene TRBV5-1; D is undetermined. CDR1 SGHRS and CDR2 YFSETQ come from the germline V gene. This CDR3 spans 11 amino acids. V gave up 3 bases and J gave up 8 bases, with 6 bases separating them. Here the CDR3 DNA reads TGCGCCAGCAGCTGGCTCGATGAGCAGTTCTTC. It encodes CASSWLDEQFF.

The rearrangement links TRBV5-1 to TRBJ1-2; D is uncertain. Trimming left V 0 bases short and J 14 bases short, with 11 bases between. Germline assignment: CDR1 SGHRS and CDR2 YFSETQ. This CDR3 contains 11 residues. In nucleotides, the CDR3 is TGCGCCAGCAGCTTGGAACGGCCCCGAACCTTC. It codes for CASSLERPRTF.

This clonotype was detected many times. The chain couples TRBV6-6 to TRBJ1-1; D ambiguous. V lost 0 bases to trimming and J lost 8 bases, with 19 bases between them. Germline V gene data show CDR1 as MNHNY and CDR2 as SVGAGI (reference sequence). This CDR3 contains 16 residues. The CDR3 nucleotides read TGTGCCAGCAGTTACTCGCCCTTTTATGCAATCACAGAAGCTTTCTTT. Residues: CASSYSPFYAITEAFF.

This clonotype was seen at least ten times. The gene calls are TRBV29-1 and TRBJ2-3; D may be TRBD1 (7 bases). Germline CDR1 reads SQVTM; CDR2 reads ANQGSEA. V lost 7 bases to trimming and J lost 5 bases, with 16 bases between them. This CDR3 is 13 amino acids long. In nucleotides, the CDR3 is TGCAGCGCCAGGGGGGCAATGGTAGATACGCAGTATTTT. This sequence encodes CSARGAMVDTQYF.

This clonotype was observed at least ten times. The J gene is TRBJ2-5, the V gene TRBV9; 9 bases are a match to TRBD1. Germline assignment: CDR1 SGDLS and CDR2 YYNGEE. This CDR3 is 17 amino acids long. V lost 3 bases, J lost 0 bases, and 9 bases stayed unmatched. For the CDR3, the DNA is TGTGCCAGCAGCGACCCCGACAGGGGGGTGAACCAAGAGACCCAGTACTTC. Its protein product is CASSDPDRGVNQETQYF.

This clonotype was counted a few times. V gene TRBV7-2 combines with J gene TRBJ2-5, with TRBD1 matching over 7 bases. The CDR3 runs 13 residues. The junction had 5 bases not matched to a gene; V was cut back by 5 bases and J by 5 bases. The V gene's germline CDR1 is SGHTA and CDR2 FQGNSA. CDR3 protein: CASSEQGSETQYF. The DNA of the CDR3 is TGTGCCAGCAGCGAACAGGGGTCGGAGACCCAGTACTTC. The full variable domain, rest sourced from reference TRBV7-2 and TRBJ2-5, is GAGVSQSPSNKVTEKGKDVELRCDPISGHTALYWYRQSLGQGLEFLIYFQGNSAPDKSGLPSDRFSAERTGGSVSTLTIQRTQQEDSAVYLCASSEQGSETQYFGPGTRLLVL.

This clonotype appeared a few times. The chain employs TRBV5-1 and TRBJ2-5; 13 nucleotides line up with TRBD2. With V trimmed by 4 bases and J by 1 base, 4 bases remained unmatched. Germline CDR1 SGHRS, CDR2 YFSETQ. The length of the CDR3 is 16 residues. CDR3 nucleotides: TGCGCCAGCAGCACTGGGACTAGCGGGGTCCAAGAGACCCAGTACTTC. It encodes CASSTGTSGVQETQYF.

This clonotype showed up many times. V usage is TRBV6-6 and J usage is TRBJ2-1, with 7 bases that match TRBD2. This CDR3 is 14 amino acids long. J lost 3 bases, V lost 2 bases, and 1 base had no gene match. Germline CDR1 is MNHNY and CDR2 is SVGAGI (reference sequence). DNA of the CDR3: TGTGCCAGCAGTTACGGGGGGGTCTACAATGAGCAGTTCTTC. This gives the protein CASSYGGVYNEQFF.

This clonotype was recorded many times. This chain connects TRBV10-3 to TRBJ1-1, with 7 bases that match TRBD1. The CDR3 extends over 13 amino acids. Germline V gene sequence: CDR1 ENHRY, CDR2 SYGVKD. Trimming removed 6 bases from V and 6 bases from J; junction bases left unmatched: 7. The CDR3 DNA sequence: TGTGCCATCAGGGCCGGGACAGAACCTGAAGCTTTCTTT. Translation gives CAIRAGTEPEAFF.